One sample yielded the 20 T cell receptor beta chains listed below, sequenced in a study of CD4 and CD8 cells across lung adenocarcinoma regions. In TCRdb, the PCR reads were re-called with MiXCR into one record per CDR3 protein. The data hold fewer than 20,000 distinct CDR3 sequences, with roughly 51% observed a single time. The sample taken for sequencing was CD8+ T cells from the center of a lung tumor. Source of these receptors: a female donor with lung adenocarcinoma. The CD4 and CD8 labels of this study may be unreliable.

In regard to this clonotype: The junction departs from the called germline gene at one end, perhaps through a read error. The chain recombines TRBV7-7 with TRBJ2-1; 11 bases fit TRBD1. The CDR3 extends over 17 amino acids. Germline V gene data show CDR1 as SSHAT and CDR2 as FNYEAQ (reference sequence). CDR3 DNA sequence: TGTGCTAGCAGAGCGGACAGGGGGCGAAAAAGAGACAATGAGCAGTTCTTC. It translates to CASRADRGRKRDNEQFF.

The chain couples TRBV10-1 to TRBJ2-1; 12 bases are shared with TRBD2. J lost 7 bases, V lost 6 bases, and 1 base had no gene match. Germline V lookup: CDR1 WNHNN, CDR2 SYGVQD (reference sequence). The CDR3 consists of 13 residues. The CDR3 region is CASSLAGGNEQFF. The CDR3, as DNA: TGCGCCAGCAGCCTAGCGGGAGGGAATGAGCAGTTCTTC.

The table lists this clonotype with a few counts. The V call is TRBV11-1, the J call TRBJ2-1, with D perhaps matching TRBD1 or TRBD2 (6 bases each). Germline V CDR1 and CDR2: SGHAT, FQDESV (reference sequence). Trimming pared 5 bases from V and 8 bases from J, leaving 19 bases between. CDR3 length: 15 residues. Here the CDR3 DNA reads TGTGCCAGCAGCCCCCGATCGTTGGGGGGCGATGAGCAGTTCTTC. This translates into CASSPRSLGGDEQFF.

This clonotype has only a few counts. This chain uses TRBV6-1 with TRBJ2-4; TRBD2 matches at 7 bases. This CDR3 has 17 amino acids. Trimming at V came to 2 bases and at J to 1 base, leaving 8 bases not matched to a gene. Germline V gene data show CDR1 as MNHNS and CDR2 as SASEGT. CDR3 sequence reads: CASSESILASAKNIQYF. CDR3 in DNA: TGTGCCAGCAGTGAATCTATACTAGCGTCGGCCAAAAACATTCAGTACTTC.

This clonotype appeared a single time. The chain is built from TRBV10-3 and TRBJ2-3; D perhaps matches TRBD2 (6 bases). Germline-derived CDR1 and CDR2 are ENHRY and SYGVKD. CDR3 length: 14 amino acids. The DNA of the CDR3 is TGTGCGGGCACCCGTAGCGGTGACAAAGATACGCAGTATTTT. It specifies CAGTRSGDKDTQYF.

By proportion, this clonotype is medium-sized. The V gene is TRBV6-1, the J gene TRBJ1-2, with D maybe TRBD1 (5 bases). There are 14 residues in the CDR3. Deletions cut 9 bases from V and 9 bases from J, with 23 bases between. Germline V gene sequence: CDR1 MNHNS, CDR2 SASEGT. This CDR3 reads CASTLQNTGTSYTF. The CDR3 nucleotides read TGTGCCAGTACACTGCAGAACACAGGTACCAGCTACACCTTC.

The chain links TRBV3-1 to TRBJ2-1; D possibly corresponds to TRBD2 (7 bases). CDR3 length equals 13 residues. Germline loops: CDR1 LGHDT, CDR2 YNNKEL (reference sequence). The V and J ends lost 3 bases and 9 bases respectively, with 12 bases between them. CDR3 region: CASSQRGEGEQFF. In nucleotides, the CDR3 is TGTGCCAGCAGCCAGAGGGGGGAGGGTGAGCAGTTCTTC.

This chain uses TRBV11-1 with TRBJ2-5; 9 nucleotides match TRBD1. The germline CDR1 and CDR2 sequences are SGHAT and FQDESV (reference sequence). With 1 base clipped from V and 4 bases from J, the junction kept 1 base outside the gene matches. This CDR3 has 14 amino acids. The DNA for the CDR3 is TGTGCCAGCAGCTTAGACAGGGGGCGAGAGACCCAGTACTTC. Encoded protein: CASSLDRGRETQYF. Looking up the rest from reference TRBV11-1 and TRBJ2-5 gives the full variable domain: EAEVAQSPRYKITEKSQAVAFWCDPISGHATLYWYRQILGQGPELLVQFQDESVVDDSQLPKDRFSAERLKGVDSTLKIQPAELGDSAMYLCASSLDRGRETQYFGPGTRLLVL.

V gene TRBV11-2 combines with J gene TRBJ1-3; no clear D. Germline CDR1 SGHAT, CDR2 FQNNGV. Deletions cut 5 bases from V and 1 base from J, with 9 bases between. This CDR3 spans 14 amino acids. CDR3 residues: CASSQGSSGNTIYF. The CDR3 DNA reads TGTGCCAGCAGCCAAGGCTCATCTGGAAACACCATATATTTT.

This clonotype was picked up many times. A much bigger clone sits one base away, suggesting this may be a read error. The chain couples TRBV27 to TRBJ2-1; 8 bases match TRBD2. The germline gives CDR1 MNHEY, CDR2 SMNVEV (reference sequence). V shed 4 bases, J shed 13 bases, and the junction held 15 bases outside the gene matches. The CDR3 totals 15 residues. As DNA, the CDR3 is TGTGCCAGCAGTTCTTTTACTAGCGGCCAAGAGACCCAGTTCTTC. Its translation is CASSSFTSGQETQFF.

V is TRBV20-1 and J is TRBJ2-4, with D tentatively TRBD1 or TRBD2 (5 bases each). Trimming cost V 2 bases and J 11 bases, with 10 bases left between them. The CDR3 length is 11 residues. CDR1 and CDR2 from the germline V gene are DFQATT and SNEGSKA (reference sequence). The CDR3 DNA reads TGCAGTGCTAGATCCGGGACCGTTCAGTACTTC. Translation: CSARSGTVQYF.

By share, this clonotype counts as medium-sized. The rearrangement uses TRBV6-1 and TRBJ2-3; D not certain. The CDR3 extends over 11 amino acids. The V end lost 5 bases, the J end lost 2 bases, and 2 bases lay between the germline ends. The germline CDR1 and CDR2 sequences are MNHNS and SASEGT. Here the CDR3 DNA reads TGTGCCAGCAGTACCACAGATACGCAGTATTTT. Translated, it gives CASSTTDTQYF.

This clonotype was recorded at least ten times. The genes are TRBV6-4 and TRBJ2-3; TRBD2 aligns across 10 bases. V lost 6 bases to trimming and J lost 6 bases; unmatched junction nucleotides: 6. Germline V gene sequence: CDR1 MRHNA, CDR2 SNTAGT. The CDR3 consists of 14 residues. In nucleotides, the CDR3 is TGTGCCAGCAGAGTATCAGCGGGGGGGGATACGCAGTATTTT. Translation gives CASRVSAGGDTQYF.

On this clonotype: An end of the junction does not agree with germline; a read error may underlie this. The chain employs TRBV4-1 and TRBJ2-4; no clear D gene. This CDR3 has 15 residues. Germline lookup yields CDR1 MGHRA and CDR2 YSYEKL. As DNA, the CDR3 is TGCGCCAGCAGCCAAGAGTGGTTAGCCAAAAACATTCTGTACTTC. This sequence encodes CASSQEWLAKNILYF.

The chain has TRBV4-1 and TRBJ2-3; no reliable D call. Trimming took 3 bases from V and 5 from J, leaving 15 bases between them. This CDR3 comprises 15 residues. Germline V gives CDR1 MGHRA, CDR2 YSYEKL. The CDR3 is CASSQAPVHRDTQYF. The CDR3 DNA follows: TGCGCCAGCAGCCAGGCCCCCGTCCATAGAGATACGCAGTATTTT.

The rearrangement joins TRBV19 to TRBJ2-3; possible D gene TRBD2, 6 bases. Per germline, CDR1 LNHDA and CDR2 SQIVND (reference sequence). The CDR3 spans 17 residues. V was cut by 5 bases and J by 0 bases, with 18 bases left in between. This CDR3 reads CASSYGGGTLSTDTQYF. CDR3 bases: TGTGCCAGTAGTTACGGGGGTGGGACCCTCAGCACAGATACGCAGTATTTT.

In the case of this clonotype: The junction departs from germline at one end; a sequencing error may be responsible. The chain joins TRBV6-1 to TRBJ2-4; D possibly matches TRBD1 or TRBD2 (6 bases each). The germline CDR1 and CDR2 sequences are MNHNS and SASEGT. The CDR3 is made up of 14 amino acids. This CDR3 is CAGRGLRAKDIQYF. The CDR3 DNA sequence: TGTGCCGGCCGGGGGCTGCGAGCCAAAGACATTCAGTACTTC.

This clonotype was recorded only once. This chain connects TRBV6-5 to TRBJ2-1; tentatively, D is TRBD2 (6 bases). Gene TRBJ2-2 matches the end of the DNA better, so the J call may be wrong. The CDR3 is 14 amino acids. Germline assignment: CDR1 MNHEY and CDR2 SVGAGI. The DNA of the CDR3 is TGTGCCAGCAGTTATAAGGTTGCGGGATGGGAGCTGTTTTTT. This gives the protein CASSYKVAGWELFF.

This sequence joins TRBV10-1 and TRBJ2-3, with 7 nucleotides matching TRBD2. Per germline, CDR1 WNHNN and CDR2 SYGVQD (reference sequence). The CDR3 has 14 residues. Here the CDR3 reads CAGSEGLAEDTQYF. DNA of the CDR3: TGCGCGGGCAGTGAGGGTCTAGCGGAAGATACGCAGTATTTT.

This clonotype appeared a few times. The rearrangement joins TRBV6-1 to TRBJ2-3; TRBD2 aligns across 7 bases. The V segment lost 4 bases and the J segment 1 base; nucleotides outside the gene matches: 2. This CDR3 has 14 residues. In germline, CDR1 is MNHNS, CDR2 SASEGT. Here the CDR3 DNA reads TGTGCCAGCAGTGGCACTAGCGGCACAGATACGCAGTATTTT. Protein sequence: CASSGTSGTDTQYF.